The T cell receptor (beta chain) under discussion was sequenced for a study of T cell clones after liver transplantation. Turning to the study itself: Three of the eight recipients were HCV-positive; the rest had non-autoimmune, non-viral transplant indications.

Assay: immunoSEQ multiplex PCR; the TCRdb copy retains only in-frame clones and omits some. The table records around 110,000 clones, less than 95% of them present only once. The V end was cut by 4 bases, the J end by 3 bases, with 8 bases between. The germline V gene encodes CDR1 SGHDT and CDR2 YYEEEE. This CDR3 is 13 amino acids long. The sequencing here drew on CD4+ T cells from blood, taken 12 months after liver transplant. The V gene is TRBV5-6, the J gene TRBJ2-1; possibly TRBD2 for D (6 bases). The clonotype comes from a human patient who received a liver transplant. Some T cells may possibly be graft donor cells. The CDR3 DNA sequence: TGTGCCAGCAGCCCGGGAGTCTACAATGAGCAGTTCTTC. Translating it yields CASSPGVYNEQFF.